This is a list of T cell receptor beta chains from one sample in a study of Ad26.COV2.S vaccination and SARS-CoV-2 variants. Profiling relied on immunoSEQ multiplex PCR, and the TCRdb table lists in-frame clones only, not all of them. The data contain 200,000 to 250,000 clones, approximately 90% of them singletons. The starting material was peripheral blood, obtained in a trial of Ad26.COV2.S vaccine versus placebo. The receptors derive from a person aged 18-60 years who received the Ad26.COV2.S COVID-19 vaccine or a placebo. The CDR3 runs from the conserved cysteine through the conserved F or W. Fields, in order: V gene, J gene, D gene, CDR3 protein, CDR3 DNA. The D gene is left open where the match is weak.

TRBV18	TRBJ2-1	TRBD2	CASSPSSGRGDEQFF	TGTGCCAGCTCACCTTCTAGCGGGAGAGGCGATGAGCAGTTCTTC
TRBV11-2	TRBJ1-1	TRBD1	CASSLQGTMNTEAFF	TGTGCCAGCAGTCTACAGGGGACAATGAACACTGAAGCTTTCTTT
TRBV6-5	TRBJ1-5	.	CASREPRGDQPQHF	TGTGCCAGCAGGGAGCCAAGGGGCGATCAGCCCCAGCATTTT
TRBV5-8	TRBJ1-2	TRBD1	CASSSGTGQYGYTF	TGTGCCAGCAGCTCCGGGACAGGGCAGTATGGCTACACCTTC
TRBV11-3	TRBJ2-7	.	CASSDTMRPYEQYF	TGTGCCAGCAGCGATACGATGAGGCCTTACGAGCAGTACTTC
TRBV24-1	TRBJ2-1	.	CATSESVAGADEQFF	TGTGCCACCAGTGAATCCGTGGCGGGGGCGGATGAGCAGTTCTTC
TRBV29-1	TRBJ2-7	.	CSVEGGHEAPYEQYF	TGCAGCGTTGAAGGCGGGCATGAAGCGCCCTACGAGCAGTACTTC
TRBV27	TRBJ1-1	.	CASRDLGLMNTEAFF	TGTGCCAGCAGGGATCTGGGACTCATGAACACTGAAGCTTTCTTT
TRBV6-1	TRBJ1-4	.	CASSEALRGLGEKLFF	TGTGCCAGCAGTGAAGCGCTTCGGGGTTTAGGTGAAAAACTGTTTTTT
TRBV7-2	TRBJ2-2	.	CASSRGASNTGELFF	TGTGCCAGCAGCCGGGGGGCTAGCAACACCGGGGAGCTGTTTTTT